This T cell receptor beta chain comes out of a study of T cell repertoires in cytomegalovirus infection. Background on the study: Both a matching HLA type and CMV infection were indicated by public TCR beta signatures.

This clonotype was counted many times. The germline V gene has CDR1 MNHEY and CDR2 SVGAGI. The CDR3 contains 16 residues. Between the trimmed V and J ends, which lost 4 bases and 13 bases, there was a span of 23 bases. From the reads, TCRdb called clonotypes with MiXCR, one entry per CDR3 protein. The sample yields 350,000 to 450,000 distinct CDR3 sequences, 15% to 20% seen once. The chain joins TRBV6-5 to TRBJ1-6; D is perhaps TRBD1 (6 bases). This TCR derives from a human donor in good health (CMV status not recorded). Some clones in this sample may be carry-over from other donors' samples. The sample taken for sequencing was PBMCs. The CDR3 DNA reads TGTGCCAGCAGTTTACCCCGACATGGGGGCGAGGTCCCCCTCCACTTT. Its protein product is CASSLPRHGGEVPLHF.